These 16 T cell receptor beta chains originate from one sample sequenced in a study of beta chain features in type 1 diabetes (dated by TCRdb to the late 2010s). These receptors' antigens are unknown. Library creation used the immunoSEQ multiplex PCR assay. The entire isolated RNA was reverse transcribed using the High Capacity cDNA Reverse Transcription Kit, and thus expressed TCRB transcripts were sequenced. Entries here come from immuneACCESS through TCRdb and include only in-frame sequences with V and J called. Some clones fail to appear in such tables; in the studies checked, an unresolved V gene covers under half of the shortfall, and the cause of the remainder is unknown. This sample is represented by approximately 600,000 clones; around 11% of them were singletons. Around 0.12% of the sample lies in the top ten. What the research found in general, with its limitations: Type 1 diabetes patients showed a moderate but significant shortening of TCRB CDR3 length in all four CD4+ subsets.

The sample comprised naive CD4+ T cells from blood. The cell subset or site tag for this specimen amounts to: true naive CD4+ T cells. These receptors were taken from a man aged 25-40 years with type 1 diabetes.

J is TRBJ1-4 and V is TRBV25-1, with D hard to call. This CDR3 has 16 amino acids. V lost 2 bases, J lost 0 bases, and 10 bases lay in between. Germline CDR1 reads MGHDK; CDR2 reads SYGVNS. The CDR3 is CASSEERTSTNEKLFF. The DNA of the CDR3 is TGTGCCAGCAGTGAAGAGCGGACCTCAACTAATGAAAAACTGTTTTTT.

The chain employs TRBV30 and TRBJ1-5; no reliable D call. The germline V gene has CDR1 GTSNPN and CDR2 SVGIG (reference sequence). Trimming stripped 0 bases from V and 3 bases from J, with 6 bases between. This CDR3 is built from 13 residues. CDR3 DNA: TGTGCCTGGAGTGTACGGGCCAATCAGCCCCAGCATTTT. Protein product: CAWSVRANQPQHF.

V gene TRBV29-1 combines with J gene TRBJ2-5, with TRBD1 as a possible D gene (5 bases). The J call may be faulty, since TRBJ2-7 better matches the DNA end. This CDR3 has 13 residues. Looked up from germline, CDR1 is SQVTM and CDR2 is ANQGSEA. In DNA, the CDR3 is TGCAGCGTTGAAAGGGCAGGGACCTACGAGCAGTACTTC. Translated, it gives CSVERAGTYEQYF.

The chain links TRBV28 to TRBJ2-5; D ambiguous. The CDR3 is made up of 14 amino acids. CDR1 is MDHEN, CDR2 SYDVKM, per germline. Trimming left V 8 bases short and J 5 bases short, with 18 bases between. The CDR3 loop is CASPPTHIPETQYF. CDR3 bases: TGTGCCAGCCCCCCTACACACATTCCGGAGACCCAGTACTTC. Full variable domain (remainder filled in from reference TRBV28 and TRBJ2-5): DVKVTQSSRYLVKRTGEKVFLECVQDMDHENMFWYRQDPGLGLRLIYFSYDVKMKEKGDIPEGYSVSREKKERFSLILESASTNQTSMYLCASPPTHIPETQYFGPGTRLLVL.

Points on this clone: Other DNA sequences in this specimen translate into the identical CDR3. V usage is TRBV28 and J usage is TRBJ2-7; D perhaps matches TRBD2 (5 bases). The germline CDR1 and CDR2 sequences are MDHEN and SYDVKM. Trimming left V 7 bases short and J 3 bases short, with 10 bases between. The CDR3 spans 12 residues. The DNA of the CDR3 is TGTGCCAGCACTCTCCGGGGCTACGAGCAGTACTTC. Translating gives CASTLRGYEQYF.

V gene TRBV30 combines with J gene TRBJ1-6, with unresolved D. Trimming stripped 5 bases from V and 5 bases from J, with 7 bases between. Germline loops: CDR1 GTSNPN, CDR2 SVGIG (reference sequence). This CDR3 contains 12 residues. In DNA, the CDR3 is TGTGCCTGGGGATTAAATAATTCACCCCTCCACTTT. Encoded protein: CAWGLNNSPLHF.

V usage is TRBV5-4 and J usage is TRBJ1-3; 9 bases are shared with TRBD1. Germline trimming cut 4 bases from V and 1 base from J; bases unmatched to any gene: 6. The CDR3 has 16 amino acids. Germline assignment: CDR1 SGHNT and CDR2 YYREEE (reference sequence). CDR3 in amino acids: CASSRIGQGSGNTIYF. The CDR3 nucleotides are TGTGCCAGCAGCAGAATTGGACAGGGGTCTGGAAACACCATATATTTT.

The rearrangement joins TRBV11-2 to TRBJ2-1, with TRBD2 identical over 10 bases. V trimming: 1 base; J trimming: 14 bases; junction bases outside the gene matches: 11. CDR1 is SGHAT and CDR2 is FQNNGV in the germline V gene. The CDR3 is 15 amino acids. CDR3 bases: TGTGCCAGCAGCTTAGTGGCTAGCGGGGGAAGTTTGGAGTTCTTC. This sequence encodes CASSLVASGGSLEFF.

The rearrangement links TRBV6-6 to TRBJ1-5; 8 bases are shared with TRBD1. Germline trimming cut 6 bases from V and 7 bases from J; bases unmatched to any gene: 11. CDR1 and CDR2 (germline): MNHNY, SVGAGI (reference sequence). This CDR3 region has 15 residues. DNA of the CDR3: TGTGCCAGCAGACCGACAGGGGATGAGGGGCAGCCCCAGCATTTT. Its translation is CASRPTGDEGQPQHF.

The V gene is TRBV29-1, the J gene TRBJ2-7; D possibly matches TRBD1 or TRBD2 (5 bases each). V shed 4 bases and J shed 3 bases, with 13 bases lying between them. Per the germline V gene, CDR1 is SQVTM and CDR2 is ANQGSEA. The CDR3 totals 13 residues. CDR3 DNA: TGCAGCGTTGCTGGGGACGGGAACTACGAGCAGTACTTC. Amino acids: CSVAGDGNYEQYF.

Of note for this clone: Other DNA sequences of this sample code for an identical CDR3. This chain joins TRBV5-1 and TRBJ1-5; tentatively, D is TRBD1 (6 bases). This CDR3 has 15 residues. The germline gives CDR1 SGHRS, CDR2 YFSETQ. V was cut by 0 bases and J by 4 bases, with 11 bases left in between. This chain's CDR3 is CASSLDGGSNQPQHF. The CDR3 DNA reads as TGCGCCAGCAGCTTGGACGGGGGCTCTAATCAGCCCCAGCATTTT.

The chain combines TRBV6-6 with TRBJ1-5; 7 nucleotides agree with TRBD1. The CDR3 runs to 15 residues. CDR1 and CDR2 from the germline V gene are MNHNY and SVGAGI (reference sequence). V lost 4 bases, J lost 2 bases, and 5 bases stayed unmatched. The CDR3 coding sequence is TGTGCCAGCAGTTGGGGAACAGGGGGCAATCAGCCCCAGCATTTT. It specifies CASSWGTGGNQPQHF.

The gene calls are TRBV5-1 and TRBJ2-1, with 10 nucleotides matching TRBD2. The trim removed 1 base at V and 9 bases at J, leaving 7 bases unmatched. From germline, CDR1 is SGHRS and CDR2 YFSETQ. There are 15 residues in the CDR3. CDR3 sequence reads: CASSLRLAGAGEQFF. The CDR3 nucleotides read TGCGCCAGCAGCTTGAGGCTAGCGGGGGCAGGTGAGCAGTTCTTC.

This clone was counted only a few times. This chain uses TRBV7-2 with TRBJ2-4, with a weak D call TRBD1 (6 bases). V lost 8 bases, J lost 9 bases, and 20 bases lay in between. Germline values: CDR1 SGHTA, CDR2 FQGNSA. The CDR3 is made up of 14 amino acids. CDR3 nucleotide sequence: TGTGCCAGCCGGAACCGGACAGCGAAGGGCATTCAGTACTTC. Translating gives CASRNRTAKGIQYF. The complete variable domain, with remaining parts taken from reference TRBV7-2 and TRBJ2-4, reads GAGVSQSPSNKVTEKGKDVELRCDPISGHTALYWYRQSLGQGLEFLIYFQGNSAPDKSGLPSDRFSAERTGGSVSTLTIQRTQQEDSAVYLCASRNRTAKGIQYFGAGTRLSVL.

This sequence joins TRBV2 and TRBJ2-4, with D maybe TRBD2 (7 bases). The CDR3 loop spans 15 amino acids. Germline CDR1 reads SNHLY; CDR2 reads FYNNEI. Deletions cut 7 bases from V and 8 bases from J, with 21 bases between. The CDR3 coding sequence is TGTGCCAGCAATTACAGGGAGGGTAGGGAAGACATTCAGTACTTC. Its protein product is CASNYREGREDIQYF.

This sequence joins TRBV7-2 and TRBJ2-1, with TRBD2 matching over 11 bases. The CDR3 loop spans 16 amino acids. The junction had 6 bases not matched to a gene; V was cut back by 5 bases and J by 3 bases. Germline CDR1 and CDR2: SGHTA and FQGNSA. For the CDR3, the DNA is TGTGCCAGCAGCGGCGGGACTAGCGGATTCTACAATGAGCAGTTCTTC. As protein: CASSGGTSGFYNEQFF.